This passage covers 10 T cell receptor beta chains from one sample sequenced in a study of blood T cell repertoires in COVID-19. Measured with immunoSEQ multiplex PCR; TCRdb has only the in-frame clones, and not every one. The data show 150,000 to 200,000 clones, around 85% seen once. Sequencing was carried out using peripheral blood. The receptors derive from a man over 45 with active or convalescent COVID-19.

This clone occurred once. CDR3 coding DNA: TGTGCCAGCAGCTTTCGGGGGGTCACTGAAGCTTTCTTT. Encoded protein: CASSFRGVTEAFF. J is TRBJ1-1 and V is TRBV7-9; D may be TRBD1 (5 bases). Germline V CDR1 and CDR2: SEHNR, FQNEAQ (reference sequence). This CDR3 has 13 residues. Trimming cost V 3 bases and J 4 bases, with 9 bases left between them.

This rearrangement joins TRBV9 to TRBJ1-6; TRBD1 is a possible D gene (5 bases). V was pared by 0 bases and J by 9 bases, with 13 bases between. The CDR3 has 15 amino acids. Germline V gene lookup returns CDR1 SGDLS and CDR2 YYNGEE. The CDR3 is CASSVAQVQGSPLHF. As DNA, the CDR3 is TGTGCCAGCAGCGTAGCTCAGGTTCAGGGTTCACCCCTCCACTTT.

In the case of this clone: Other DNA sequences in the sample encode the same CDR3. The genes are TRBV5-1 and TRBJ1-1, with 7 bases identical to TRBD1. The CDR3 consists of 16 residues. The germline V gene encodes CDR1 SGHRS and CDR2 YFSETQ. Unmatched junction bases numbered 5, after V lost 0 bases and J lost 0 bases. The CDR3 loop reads CASSLGRGLMNTEAFF. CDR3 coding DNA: TGCGCCAGCAGCTTGGGGAGGGGGCTCATGAACACTGAAGCTTTCTTT.

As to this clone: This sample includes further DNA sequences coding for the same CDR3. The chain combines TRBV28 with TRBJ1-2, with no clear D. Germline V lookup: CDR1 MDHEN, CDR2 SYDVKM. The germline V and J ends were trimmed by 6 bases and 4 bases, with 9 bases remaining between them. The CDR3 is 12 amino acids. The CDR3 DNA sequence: TGTGCCAGCAGATCTGGAGGCTATGGCTACACCTTC. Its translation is CASRSGGYGYTF.

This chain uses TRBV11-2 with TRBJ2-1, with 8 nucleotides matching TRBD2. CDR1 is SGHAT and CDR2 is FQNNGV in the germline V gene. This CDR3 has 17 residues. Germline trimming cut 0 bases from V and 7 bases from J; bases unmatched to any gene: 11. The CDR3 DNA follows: TGTGCCAGCAGCTTAGATCGGGCGGCGGGGGGATATAATGAGCAGTTCTTC. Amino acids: CASSLDRAAGGYNEQFF.

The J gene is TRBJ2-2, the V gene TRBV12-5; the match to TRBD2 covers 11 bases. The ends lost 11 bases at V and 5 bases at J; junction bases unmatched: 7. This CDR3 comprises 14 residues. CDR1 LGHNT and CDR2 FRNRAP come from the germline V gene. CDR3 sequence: CAELAGALTGELFF. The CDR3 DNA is TGTGCTGAACTAGCGGGAGCTTTAACCGGGGAGCTGTTTTTT.

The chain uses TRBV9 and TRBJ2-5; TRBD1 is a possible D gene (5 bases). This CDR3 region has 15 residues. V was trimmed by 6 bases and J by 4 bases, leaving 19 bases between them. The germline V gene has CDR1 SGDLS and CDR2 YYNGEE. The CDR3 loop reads CASTKGASSPETQYF. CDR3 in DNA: TGTGCCAGCACCAAAGGGGCTAGTAGTCCAGAGACCCAGTACTTC. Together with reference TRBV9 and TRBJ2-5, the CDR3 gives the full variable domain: DSGVTQTPKHLITATGQRVTLRCSPRSGDLSVYWYQQSLDQGLQFLIQYYNGEERAKGNILERFSAQQFPDLHSELNLSSLELGDSALYFCASTKGASSPETQYFGPGTRLLVL.

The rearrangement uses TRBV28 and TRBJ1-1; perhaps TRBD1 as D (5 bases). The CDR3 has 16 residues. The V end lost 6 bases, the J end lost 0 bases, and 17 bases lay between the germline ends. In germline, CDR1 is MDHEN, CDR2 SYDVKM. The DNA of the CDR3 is TGTGCCAGCAGCCCCCAGGGCCAGACAATGAACACTGAAGCTTTCTTT. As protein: CASSPQGQTMNTEAFF.

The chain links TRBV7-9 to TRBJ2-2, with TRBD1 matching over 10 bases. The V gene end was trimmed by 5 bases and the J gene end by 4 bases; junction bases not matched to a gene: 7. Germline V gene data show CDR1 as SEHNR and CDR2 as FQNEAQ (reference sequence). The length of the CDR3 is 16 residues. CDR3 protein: CASSLDRGRGTGELFF. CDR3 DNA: TGTGCCAGCAGCCTCGACAGGGGGCGCGGCACCGGGGAGCTGTTTTTT.

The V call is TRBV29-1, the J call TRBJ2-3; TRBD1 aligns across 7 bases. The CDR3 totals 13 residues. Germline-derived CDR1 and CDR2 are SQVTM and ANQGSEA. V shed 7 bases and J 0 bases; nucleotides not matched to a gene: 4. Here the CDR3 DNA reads TGCAGCGCGACAGGGATTAGCACAGATACGCAGTATTTT. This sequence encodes CSATGISTDTQYF.